This T cell receptor (beta chain) comes out of a study of radiotherapy plus CTLA-4 blockade in lung cancer. This CDR3 contains 15 residues. Germline V CDR1 and CDR2: SGHTA, FQGNSA. V dropped 0 bases and J dropped 4 bases, with 9 bases sitting between them. Whole-study results and caveats: Researchers report tumor-derived TCR clones expanding in blood after radiotherapy plus ipilimumab.

Only in-frame clones appear in the TCRdb table, and some are missing; sequencing was by immunoSEQ multiplex PCR. Altogether 90,000 or so clones are present, under 90% being singletons, with the ten largest covering around 0.8%. In the case of this clone: The antigen is unknown.

The source material was peripheral blood, sampled from a patient treated with radiotherapy plus ipilimumab. The TCR was taken from a human donor with non-small cell lung cancer who had stable disease on radiotherapy plus ipilimumab. This chain joins TRBV7-2 and TRBJ2-2; weak D call: TRBD2 (6 bases). In DNA form, the CDR3 reads TGTGCCAGCAGCTTAGCAGGGGAGGTCACCGGGGAGCTGTTTTTT. Residues: CASSLAGEVTGELFF.